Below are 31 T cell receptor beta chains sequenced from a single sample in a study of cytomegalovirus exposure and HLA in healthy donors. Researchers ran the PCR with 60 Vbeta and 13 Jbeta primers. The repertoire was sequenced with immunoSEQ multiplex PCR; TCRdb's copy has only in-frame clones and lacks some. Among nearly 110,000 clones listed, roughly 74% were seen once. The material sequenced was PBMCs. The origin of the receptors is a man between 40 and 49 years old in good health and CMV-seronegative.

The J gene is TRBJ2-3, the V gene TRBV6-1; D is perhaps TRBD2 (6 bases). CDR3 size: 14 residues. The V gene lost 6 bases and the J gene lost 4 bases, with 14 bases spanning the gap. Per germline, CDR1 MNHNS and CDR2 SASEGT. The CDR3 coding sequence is TGTGCCAGCAGCGCCAGACTAGGGGCAGATACGCAGTATTTT. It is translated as CASSARLGADTQYF.

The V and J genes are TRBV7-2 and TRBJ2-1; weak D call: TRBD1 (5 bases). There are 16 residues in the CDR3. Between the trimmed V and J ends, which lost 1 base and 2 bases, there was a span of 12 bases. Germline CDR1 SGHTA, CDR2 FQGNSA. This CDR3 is CASSLEVGRAYNEQFF. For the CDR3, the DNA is TGTGCCAGCAGCTTAGAGGTGGGGCGCGCCTACAATGAGCAGTTCTTC.

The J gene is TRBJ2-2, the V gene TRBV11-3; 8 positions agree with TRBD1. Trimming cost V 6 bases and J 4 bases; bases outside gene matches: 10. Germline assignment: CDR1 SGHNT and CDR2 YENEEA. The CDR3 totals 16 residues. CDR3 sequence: CASSTRAGGSTGELFF. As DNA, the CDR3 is TGTGCCAGCAGTACTAGGGCAGGGGGCAGCACCGGGGAGCTGTTTTTT.

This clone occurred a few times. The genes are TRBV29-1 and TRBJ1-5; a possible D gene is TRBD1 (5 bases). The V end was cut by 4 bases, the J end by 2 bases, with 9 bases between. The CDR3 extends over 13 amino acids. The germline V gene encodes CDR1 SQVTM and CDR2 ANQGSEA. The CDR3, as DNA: TGCAGCGTTGGGCGGGGGGGCAATCAGCCCCAGCATTTT. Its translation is CSVGRGGNQPQHF.

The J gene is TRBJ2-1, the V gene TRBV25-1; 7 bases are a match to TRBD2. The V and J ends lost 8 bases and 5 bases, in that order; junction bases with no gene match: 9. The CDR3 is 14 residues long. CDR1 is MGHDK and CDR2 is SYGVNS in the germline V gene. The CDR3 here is CASGASGEHNEQFF. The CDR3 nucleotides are TGTGCCAGCGGAGCCAGCGGGGAGCACAATGAGCAGTTCTTC.

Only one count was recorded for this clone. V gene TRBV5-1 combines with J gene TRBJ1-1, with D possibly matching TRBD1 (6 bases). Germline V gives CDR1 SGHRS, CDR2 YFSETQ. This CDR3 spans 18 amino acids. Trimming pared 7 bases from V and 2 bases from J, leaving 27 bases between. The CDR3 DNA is TGCGCCAGCTCCGATCGTTTAGGACAGTGGGTCGAAAACACTGAAGCTTTCTTT. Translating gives CASSDRLGQWVENTEAFF.

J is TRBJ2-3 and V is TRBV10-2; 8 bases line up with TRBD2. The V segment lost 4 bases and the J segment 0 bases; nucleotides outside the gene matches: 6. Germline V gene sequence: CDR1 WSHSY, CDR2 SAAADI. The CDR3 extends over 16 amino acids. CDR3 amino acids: CASSGRRGGSTDTQYF. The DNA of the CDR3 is TGCGCCAGCAGTGGGCGACGCGGGGGGAGCACAGATACGCAGTATTTT.

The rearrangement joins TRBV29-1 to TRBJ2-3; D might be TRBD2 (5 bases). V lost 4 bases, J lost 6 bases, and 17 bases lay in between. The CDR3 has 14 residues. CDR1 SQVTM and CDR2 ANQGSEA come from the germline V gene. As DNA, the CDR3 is TGCAGCGTTGTGCGCCGGGGTGAATTGGATACGCAGTATTTT. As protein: CSVVRRGELDTQYF.

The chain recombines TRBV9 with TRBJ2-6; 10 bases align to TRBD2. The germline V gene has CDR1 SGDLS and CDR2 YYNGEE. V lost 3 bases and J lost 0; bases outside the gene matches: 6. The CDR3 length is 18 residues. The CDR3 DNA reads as TGTGCCAGCAGCGAGCCGTTAGCGGGGGGCTCTGGGGCCAACGTCCTGACTTTC. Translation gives CASSEPLAGGSGANVLTF. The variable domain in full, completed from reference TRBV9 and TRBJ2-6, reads DSGVTQTPKHLITATGQRVTLRCSPRSGDLSVYWYQQSLDQGLQFLIQYYNGEERAKGNILERFSAQQFPDLHSELNLSSLELGDSALYFCASSEPLAGGSGANVLTFGAGSRLTVL.

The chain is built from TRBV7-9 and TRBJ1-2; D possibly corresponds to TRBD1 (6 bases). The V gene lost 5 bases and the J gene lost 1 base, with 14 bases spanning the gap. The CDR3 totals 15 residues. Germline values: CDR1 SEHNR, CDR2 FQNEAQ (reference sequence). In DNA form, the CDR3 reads TGTGCCAGCAGCCCGACCAGGGGCCGTAACTATGGCTACACCTTC. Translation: CASSPTRGRNYGYTF.

This chain's CDR3 is CVRSLWASTDTQYF. The CDR3 nucleotides read TGTGTCAGAAGCTTATGGGCTAGCACAGATACGCAGTATTTT. This chain links TRBV7-5 with TRBJ2-3; TRBD1, the table's D call, lacks a check against the DNA. TRBV7-5 is an annotated pseudogene. This CDR3 region has 14 residues.

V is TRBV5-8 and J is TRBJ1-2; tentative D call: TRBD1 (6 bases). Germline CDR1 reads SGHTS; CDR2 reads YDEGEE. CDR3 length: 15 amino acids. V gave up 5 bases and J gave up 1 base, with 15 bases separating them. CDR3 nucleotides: TGTGCCAGCAGATTAGGGGCAGGGGTTAACTATGGCTACACCTTC. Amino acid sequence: CASRLGAGVNYGYTF.

The CDR3 coding sequence is TGTGCCAGCAGCTGGGAGACGGGGAGGGCAGATACGCAGTATTTT. It translates to CASSWETGRADTQYF. This sequence joins TRBV11-1 and TRBJ2-3, with 7 bases aligning to TRBD2. The CDR3 is 15 residues long. V was pared by 4 bases and J by 4 bases, with 8 bases of the junction left unmatched. Germline V lookup: CDR1 SGHAT, CDR2 FQDESV (reference sequence). Together with reference TRBV11-1 and TRBJ2-3, the CDR3 gives the full variable domain: EAEVAQSPRYKITEKSQAVAFWCDPISGHATLYWYRQILGQGPELLVQFQDESVVDDSQLPKDRFSAERLKGVDSTLKIQPAELGDSAMYLCASSWETGRADTQYFGPGTRLTVL.

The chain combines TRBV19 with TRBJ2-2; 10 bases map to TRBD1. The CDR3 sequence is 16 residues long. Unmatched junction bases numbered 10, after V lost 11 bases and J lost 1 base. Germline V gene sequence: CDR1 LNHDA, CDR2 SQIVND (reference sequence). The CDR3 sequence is CAFSRQGAVNTGELFF. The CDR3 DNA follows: TGTGCCTTTTCGAGACAGGGGGCTGTGAACACCGGGGAGCTGTTTTTT. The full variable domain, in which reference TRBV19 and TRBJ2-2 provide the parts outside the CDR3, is DGGITQSPKYLFRKEGQNVTLSCEQNLNHDAMYWYRQDPGQGLRLIYYSQIVNDFQKGDIAEGYSVSREKKESFPLTVTSAQKNPTAFYLCAFSRQGAVNTGELFFGEGSRLTVL.

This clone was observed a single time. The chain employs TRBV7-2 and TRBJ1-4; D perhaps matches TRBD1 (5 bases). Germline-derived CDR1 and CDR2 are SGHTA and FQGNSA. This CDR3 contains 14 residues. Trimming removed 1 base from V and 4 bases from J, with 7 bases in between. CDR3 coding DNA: TGTGCCAGCAGCTTAGGGCAGGGTAATGAAAAACTGTTTTTT. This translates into CASSLGQGNEKLFF.

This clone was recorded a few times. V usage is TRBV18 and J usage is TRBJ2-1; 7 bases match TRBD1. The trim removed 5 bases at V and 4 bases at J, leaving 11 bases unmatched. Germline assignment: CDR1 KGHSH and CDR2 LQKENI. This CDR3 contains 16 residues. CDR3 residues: CASSSLKGTVYNEQFF. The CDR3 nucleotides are TGTGCCAGCTCATCCCTTAAGGGGACAGTATACAATGAGCAGTTCTTC. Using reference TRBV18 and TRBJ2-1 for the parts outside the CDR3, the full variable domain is NAGVMQNPRHLVRRRGQEARLRCSPMKGHSHVYWYRQLPEEGLKFMVYLQKENIIDESGMPKERFSAEFPKEGPSILRIQQVVRGDSAAYFCASSSLKGTVYNEQFFGPGTRLTVL.

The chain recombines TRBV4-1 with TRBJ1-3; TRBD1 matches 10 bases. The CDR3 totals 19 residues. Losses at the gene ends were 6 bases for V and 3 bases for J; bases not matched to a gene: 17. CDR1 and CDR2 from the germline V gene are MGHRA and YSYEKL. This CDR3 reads CASRDPGQGPPGRGNTIYF. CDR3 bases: TGCGCCAGCAGGGACCCGGGACAGGGGCCCCCCGGGCGTGGAAACACCATATATTTT.

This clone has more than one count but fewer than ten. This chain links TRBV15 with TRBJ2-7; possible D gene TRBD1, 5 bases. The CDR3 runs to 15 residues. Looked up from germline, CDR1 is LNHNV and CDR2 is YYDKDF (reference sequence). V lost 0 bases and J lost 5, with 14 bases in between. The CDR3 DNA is TGTGCCACCAGCAGAGATGGTCAGGGTTCAAACGAGCAGTACTTC. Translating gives CATSRDGQGSNEQYF.

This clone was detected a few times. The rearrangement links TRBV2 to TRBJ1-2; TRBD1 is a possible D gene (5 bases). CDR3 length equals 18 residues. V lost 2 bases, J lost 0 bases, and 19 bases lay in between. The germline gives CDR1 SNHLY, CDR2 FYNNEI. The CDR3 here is CASSESGRQFKANYGYTF. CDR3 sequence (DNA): TGTGCCAGCAGTGAAAGTGGTAGACAGTTTAAAGCTAACTATGGCTACACCTTC. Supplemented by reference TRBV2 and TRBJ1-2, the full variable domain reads EPEVTQTPSHQVTQMGQEVILRCVPISNHLYFYWYRQILGQKVEFLVSFYNNEISEKSEIFDDQFSVERPDGSNFTLKIRSTKLEDSAMYFCASSESGRQFKANYGYTFGSGTRLTVV.

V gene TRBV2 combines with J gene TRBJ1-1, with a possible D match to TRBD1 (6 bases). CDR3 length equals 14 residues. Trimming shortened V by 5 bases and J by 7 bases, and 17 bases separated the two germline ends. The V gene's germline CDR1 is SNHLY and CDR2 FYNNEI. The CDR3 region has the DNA TGTGCCAGCAGTAGCCAATTACAGGGAGTTGAAGCTTTCTTT. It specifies CASSSQLQGVEAFF.

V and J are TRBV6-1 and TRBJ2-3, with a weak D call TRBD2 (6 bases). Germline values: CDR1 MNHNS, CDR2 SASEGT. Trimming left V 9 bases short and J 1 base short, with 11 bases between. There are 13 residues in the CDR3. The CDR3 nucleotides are TGTGCCAGTCTGGGACTCGGCACAGATACGCAGTATTTT. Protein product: CASLGLGTDTQYF.

For the CDR3, the DNA is TGTGCCAGCAGTTCCAAGCCCTCAGGGGTGCATTTT. Translating it yields CASSSKPSGVHF. This chain connects TRBV28 to TRBJ1-5, with a possible D match to TRBD1 (6 bases). V gave up 4 bases and J gave up 15 bases, with 16 bases separating them. CDR3 length: 12 residues. Germline values: CDR1 MDHEN, CDR2 SYDVKM.

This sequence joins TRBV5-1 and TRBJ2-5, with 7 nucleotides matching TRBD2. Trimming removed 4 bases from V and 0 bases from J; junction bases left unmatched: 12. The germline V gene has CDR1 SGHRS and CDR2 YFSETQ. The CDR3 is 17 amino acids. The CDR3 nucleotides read TGCGCCAGCAGCCCCGCGGCGGGGGTCTCGTACCAAGAGACCCAGTACTTC. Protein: CASSPAAGVSYQETQYF.

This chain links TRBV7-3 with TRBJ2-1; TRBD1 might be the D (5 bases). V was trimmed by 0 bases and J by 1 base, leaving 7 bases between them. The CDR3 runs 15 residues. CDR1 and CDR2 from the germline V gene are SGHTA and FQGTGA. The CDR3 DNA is TGTGCCAGCAGCTTAACTACAGGTTCCTACAATGAGCAGTTCTTC. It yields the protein CASSLTTGSYNEQFF.

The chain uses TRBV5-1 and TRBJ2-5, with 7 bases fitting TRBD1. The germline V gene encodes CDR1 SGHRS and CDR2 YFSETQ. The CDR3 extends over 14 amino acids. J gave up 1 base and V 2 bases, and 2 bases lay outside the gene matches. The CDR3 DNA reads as TGCGCCAGCAGCTTACAGGGGCGCCAAGAGACCCAGTACTTC. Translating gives CASSLQGRQETQYF.

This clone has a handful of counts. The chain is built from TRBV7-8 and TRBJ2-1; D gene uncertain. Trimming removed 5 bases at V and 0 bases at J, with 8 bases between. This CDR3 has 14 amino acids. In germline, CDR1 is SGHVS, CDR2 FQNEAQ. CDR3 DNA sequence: TGTGCCAGCAGCCCCGGGTTCTCCTACAATGAGCAGTTCTTC. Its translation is CASSPGFSYNEQFF.

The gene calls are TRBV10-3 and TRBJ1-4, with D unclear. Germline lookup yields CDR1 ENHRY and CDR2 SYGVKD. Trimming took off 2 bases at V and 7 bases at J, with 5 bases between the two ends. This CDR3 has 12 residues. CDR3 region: CAISERSEKLFF. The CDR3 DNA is TGTGCCATCAGTGAGCGGAGTGAAAAACTGTTTTTT.

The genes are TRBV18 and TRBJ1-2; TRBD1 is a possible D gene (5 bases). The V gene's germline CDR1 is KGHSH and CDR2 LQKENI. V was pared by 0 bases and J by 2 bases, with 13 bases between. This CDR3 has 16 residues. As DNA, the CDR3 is TGTGCCAGCTCACCACCCTCTACGACAGAGAACTATGGCTACACCTTC. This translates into CASSPPSTTENYGYTF.

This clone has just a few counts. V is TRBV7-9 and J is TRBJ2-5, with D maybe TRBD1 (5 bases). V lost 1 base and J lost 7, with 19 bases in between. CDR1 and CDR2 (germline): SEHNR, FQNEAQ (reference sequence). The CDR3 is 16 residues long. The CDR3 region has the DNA TGTGCCAGCAGCTTAGAATCCCAGGGTAACATGGGGACCCAGTACTTC. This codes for CASSLESQGNMGTQYF.

The CDR3 nucleotides are TGTGCCAGCAGTTACTCCCGACAGAGGTCCCCCTATGGCTACACCTTC. It specifies CASSYSRQRSPYGYTF. The V gene is TRBV6-5, the J gene TRBJ1-2; D possibly corresponds to TRBD1 (5 bases). This CDR3 is 16 amino acids long. The V and J ends lost 0 bases and 4 bases respectively, with 15 bases between them. Germline V gives CDR1 MNHEY, CDR2 SVGAGI.

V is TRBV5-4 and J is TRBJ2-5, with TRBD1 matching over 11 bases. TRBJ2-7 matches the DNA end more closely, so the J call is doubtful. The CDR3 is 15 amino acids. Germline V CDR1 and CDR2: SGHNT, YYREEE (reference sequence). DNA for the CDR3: TGTGCCAGCAGCCAAGAACGGGACAGGGGGTTCGAGCAGTACTTC. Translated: CASSQERDRGFEQYF.